This T cell receptor beta chain is from a study of T-cell memory formation after mild COVID-19. Trimming shortened V by 0 bases and J by 6 bases, and 12 bases separated the two germline ends. Germline CDR1 and CDR2: SGHNT and YYREEE (reference sequence). This CDR3 is built from 14 residues. This clonotype was observed many times. One entry per CDR3 protein results from TCRdb running MiXCR on the 5' RACE reads. The sample has about 610,000 distinct CDR3 sequences; 17% are singletons. Sequencing was performed on PBMCs or a T cell subset sorted from them (not recorded which). The chain links TRBV5-4 to TRBJ1-2; TRBD1 might be the D (5 bases). This sequence was found in an adult woman who had mild COVID-19 (a few samples of this study predate the infection). Cell type and time point are not known. The CDR3, as DNA: TGTGCCAGCAGCTTGGCGGGTGGCAGGGATGGCTACACCTTC. Amino acid sequence: CASSLAGGRDGYTF.